These T cell receptor beta chains were read from a single sample in a study of blood T cell repertoires in COVID-19. This table comes from immunoSEQ multiplex PCR, and its TCRdb copy is limited to in-frame clones, with some not included. The sample lists tens of thousands of clones, around nine tenths occurring once. Sequenced sample: peripheral blood. Receptors originate from a man in his 60s with acute or convalescent COVID-19. Both conserved end residues are part of each CDR3. D genes are given only for firm matches. A row's size may be missing; if present it is once, few, many or a size class.

V: TRBV18
J: TRBJ2-7
D: NA
size: NA
DNA: TGTGCCAGCTCACCCTATGGTACGGGTATCCCCGAGCAGTACTTC
CDR3: CASSPYGTGIPEQYF

V: TRBV4-3
J: TRBJ2-7
D: TRBD2
size: NA
DNA: TGCGCCAGCAGCCCAAGCGGACTAGCGGGGGATCAGGAGCAGTACTTC
CDR3: CASSPSGLAGDQEQYF

V: TRBV27
J: TRBJ2-7
D: TRBD2
size: NA
DNA: TGTGCCGTCGGGGGGAGCTCCTACGAGCAGTACTTC
CDR3: CAVGGSSYEQYF

V: TRBV25-1
J: TRBJ1-3
D: NA
size: once
DNA: TGTGCCAGCAGTGAGGGGGAACAACAGGGAGTTGCTGGAAACACCATATATTTT
CDR3: CASSEGEQQGVAGNTIYF

V: TRBV6-2/TRBV6-3
J: TRBJ2-1
D: TRBD2
size: NA
DNA: TGTGCCAGCAGTTACGGAGGGACTATAATTGAGCAGTTCTTC
CDR3: CASSYGGTIIEQFF

V: TRBV30
J: TRBJ2-1
D: NA
size: NA
DNA: TGTGCCTGGAGTGTAGGAGGGTGGGGGGGCAGGAATGAGCAGTTCTTC
CDR3: CAWSVGGWGGRNEQFF

V: TRBV3-1/TRBV3-2
J: TRBJ1-1
D: TRBD1
size: NA
DNA: TGTGCCAGCAGCCAAGATTCGGGGGGAGGACAGGGAAAGGGAGCTTTCTTT
CDR3: CASSQDSGGGQGKGAFF

V: TRBV30
J: TRBJ1-2
D: NA
size: once
DNA: TGTGCCTGGACCGAAGGGACAACCTATGGCTACACCTTC
CDR3: CAWTEGTTYGYTF

V: TRBV27
J: TRBJ1-2
D: NA
size: NA
DNA: TGTGCCAGCAGAAAGCCCCTAGGACAGATCTATGGCTACACCTTC
CDR3: CASRKPLGQIYGYTF

V: TRBV4-3
J: TRBJ1-1
D: NA
size: NA
DNA: TGCGCCAGCAGCCAAGAAAGCGGACGGACTGAAGCTTTCTTT
CDR3: CASSQESGRTEAFF

V: TRBV30
J: TRBJ1-2
D: NA
size: NA
DNA: TGTGCCTGGAGTAAAGGCAGGGCCCATGGCTACACCTTC
CDR3: CAWSKGRAHGYTF

V: TRBV2
J: TRBJ2-5
D: TRBD2
size: NA
DNA: TGTGCCAGCAGGGCCGGGACTATTCAAGAGACCCAGTACTTC
CDR3: CASRAGTIQETQYF

V: TRBV19
J: TRBJ1-2
D: NA
size: NA
DNA: TGTGCCAGTTCCGCCTACCGCGGAGACGGTTATGGCTACACCTTC
CDR3: CASSAYRGDGYGYTF

V: TRBV6-2/TRBV6-3
J: TRBJ2-7
D: NA
size: NA
DNA: TGTGCCAGCAGTTACTCTGGGCAGTACGAGCAGTACTTC
CDR3: CASSYSGQYEQYF